Shown below are 18 T cell receptor beta chains from a single sample sequenced in a study of CD8 T cell repertoires and HIV-1 epitope variants. Their antigens are not known. Sequenced by immunoSEQ multiplex PCR; TCRdb stores in-frame clones only, minus some. The sample contains under 5,000 clones, 60% to 80% of which appear only once. Sequencing was done on a sample of cultured CD8+ T cells derived from PBMCs. The receptors shown here come from a male donor with HIV.

V usage is TRBV28 and J usage is TRBJ2-7; no definite D call. V gave up 2 bases and J gave up 0 bases, with 5 bases separating them. Germline lookup yields CDR1 MDHEN and CDR2 SYDVKM. The CDR3 is 13 residues long. This CDR3 reads CASSLPDSYEQYF. For the CDR3, the DNA is TGTGCCAGCAGTTTACCGGACTCCTACGAGCAGTACTTC.

This clone was observed once. V is TRBV6-5 and J is TRBJ2-3; 12 bases align to TRBD2. The CDR3 totals 16 residues. Germline CDR1 reads MNHEY; CDR2 reads SVGAGI. The ends lost 4 bases at V and 2 bases at J; junction bases unmatched: 4. The CDR3 protein is CASSSWTSGDTDTQYF. In nucleotides, the CDR3 is TGTGCCAGCAGTTCCTGGACTAGCGGGGACACAGATACGCAGTATTTT.

The V and J genes are TRBV1 and TRBJ2-5; the table's D call of TRBD2 was not tested on the DNA. TRBV1 counts as a pseudogene. This CDR3 is built from 20 residues. CDR3 loop: CTSSPGGDFGASGKQETQYF. Here the CDR3 DNA reads TGCACCAGCAGTCCTGGAGGAGACTTCGGGGCTAGCGGAAAACAAGAGACCCAGTACTTC.

This clone was seen a handful of times. Written as DNA, the CDR3 is TGTGCCAGCAGCCTGGGACGCAATTCACCCCTCCACTTT. Translated: CASSLGRNSPLHF. The chain carries TRBV7-8 and TRBJ1-6, with a tentative D call TRBD1 (5 bases). Germline V gene sequence: CDR1 SGHVS, CDR2 FQNEAQ. This CDR3 contains 13 residues. Trimming shortened V by 5 bases and J by 7 bases, and 9 bases separated the two germline ends.

This clone was detected only a few times. The V and J genes are TRBV28 and TRBJ1-1; no definite D call. The V gene's germline CDR1 is MDHEN and CDR2 SYDVKM. V lost 7 bases and J lost 1, with 7 bases in between. This CDR3 is 12 amino acids long. The CDR3 DNA reads as TGTGCCAGCACATTGGGGAACACTGAAGCTTTCTTT. It codes for CASTLGNTEAFF.

Sample share makes this clone hyperexpanded (1% or more). V and J are TRBV4-3 and TRBJ2-7; tentative D call: TRBD2 (6 bases). Germline lookup yields CDR1 LGHNA and CDR2 YSLEER. CDR3 size: 19 residues. V gave up 0 bases and J gave up 0 bases, with 21 bases separating them. The CDR3 nucleotides read TGCGCCAGCAGCCAAGAGCCGGGAGCGGGCGCCCTGAGCTCCTACGAGCAGTACTTC. It codes for CASSQEPGAGALSSYEQYF.

This clone was counted only a few times. V and J are TRBV19 and TRBJ2-2, with 7 bases aligning to TRBD2. Germline values: CDR1 LNHDA, CDR2 SQIVND (reference sequence). CDR3 length equals 14 residues. The J segment lost 5 bases and the V segment lost 6 bases, leaving 6 bases of the junction unmatched. CDR3 in DNA: TGTGCCAGTAGGACGACCGGGGGGACCGGGGAGCTGTTTTTT. Its protein product is CASRTTGGTGELFF.

This clone was counted a single time. This chain connects TRBV13 to TRBJ2-3; D is uncertain. The germline V gene has CDR1 PRHDT and CDR2 FYEKMQ (reference sequence). This CDR3 region has 12 residues. V lost 1 base to trimming and J lost 6 bases, with 5 bases between them. CDR3 residues: CASSLVGDTQYF. CDR3 sequence (DNA): TGTGCCAGCAGCTTAGTGGGGGATACGCAGTATTTT.

The chain links TRBV19 to TRBJ2-1; TRBD1 agrees at 7 bases. With 0 bases clipped from V and 8 bases from J, the junction kept 1 base outside the gene matches. Germline V gene sequence: CDR1 LNHDA, CDR2 SQIVND (reference sequence). CDR3 size: 13 residues. CDR3 residues: CASSIDTGDEQFF. The CDR3 region has the DNA TGTGCCAGTAGTATAGACACAGGGGATGAGCAGTTCTTC.

This sequence joins TRBV7-9 and TRBJ2-5; no clear D gene. The CDR3 consists of 13 residues. Germline-derived CDR1 and CDR2 are SEHNR and FQNEAQ (reference sequence). V was pared by 5 bases and J by 2 bases, with 9 bases between. CDR3 sequence (DNA): TGTGCCAGCAGCCCCCACAGTCAAGAGACCCAGTACTTC. It translates to CASSPHSQETQYF.

This clone has more than one count but fewer than ten. The chain recombines TRBV28 with TRBJ2-1, with TRBD2 matching over 7 bases. Germline CDR1 MDHEN, CDR2 SYDVKM. The CDR3 totals 13 residues. V was pared by 1 base and J by 8 bases, with 2 bases of the junction left unmatched. CDR3: CASSLSRGDEQFF. CDR3 sequence (DNA): TGTGCCAGCAGTTTATCCCGGGGGGATGAGCAGTTCTTC.

Regarding this clone: The sample has other DNA sequences that encode this CDR3 too. The V call is TRBV14, the J call TRBJ2-7; no clear D. The CDR3 consists of 13 residues. Trimming took off 1 base at V and 0 bases at J, with 4 bases between the two ends. Looked up from germline, CDR1 is SGHDN and CDR2 is FVKESK. This CDR3 is CASSQVVSYEQYF. The CDR3 nucleotides read TGTGCCAGCAGCCAAGTCGTCTCCTACGAGCAGTACTTC.

The chain joins TRBV28 to TRBJ1-4; D perhaps matches TRBD1 (5 bases). Germline CDR1 MDHEN, CDR2 SYDVKM. The CDR3 runs to 17 residues. The V end lost 6 bases, the J end lost 5 bases, and 22 bases lay between the germline ends. CDR3 DNA sequence: TGTGCCAGCAGCGACTACTATAGGGACCTCGGAAATGAAAAACTGTTTTTT. This codes for CASSDYYRDLGNEKLFF.

The CDR3 here is CASSLDRGLGGYTF. Written as DNA, the CDR3 is TGTGCCAGCAGCTTGGACAGGGGGCTTGGTGGCTACACCTTC. The chain recombines TRBV5-6 with TRBJ1-2, with 9 nucleotides matching TRBD1. Germline lookup yields CDR1 SGHDT and CDR2 YYEEEE. This CDR3 has 14 residues. V trimming: 0 bases; J trimming: 7 bases; junction bases outside the gene matches: 4.

V is TRBV30 and J is TRBJ1-2, with D maybe TRBD1 (5 bases). This CDR3 contains 15 residues. V lost 1 base and J 4 bases, leaving 16 bases between the germline ends. Germline V lookup: CDR1 GTSNPN, CDR2 SVGIG (reference sequence). DNA for the CDR3: TGTGCCTGGAGTGGACGGGACGCTTGGACCTATGGCTACACCTTC. The encoded protein is CAWSGRDAWTYGYTF.

The gene calls are TRBV5-6 and TRBJ2-6; D ambiguous. The CDR3 extends over 17 amino acids. Trimming took 7 bases from V and 5 from J, leaving 22 bases between them. Germline V lookup: CDR1 SGHDT, CDR2 YYEEEE. CDR3 DNA: TGTGCCAGCGCAGCCTACAATAGTCAAAGTCGGGCCAACGTCCTGACTTTC. Amino acid sequence: CASAAYNSQSRANVLTF.

The V call is TRBV19, the J call TRBJ2-5; TRBD1 matches 9 bases. This CDR3 comprises 14 residues. Per the germline V gene, CDR1 is LNHDA and CDR2 is SQIVND (reference sequence). Trimming removed 5 bases from V and 4 bases from J; junction bases left unmatched: 5. CDR3 region: CASSLTGGPETQYF. CDR3 coding DNA: TGTGCCAGTAGTCTCACAGGGGGCCCAGAGACCCAGTACTTC.

This clone was picked up one time. The chain links TRBV19 to TRBJ2-1, with 9 bases identical to TRBD1. With 3 bases clipped from V and 12 bases from J, the junction kept 6 bases outside the gene matches. CDR3 length equals 13 residues. Germline CDR1 is LNHDA and CDR2 is SQIVND (reference sequence). The CDR3 spells CASSISSGQGQFF. The CDR3 DNA sequence: TGTGCCAGTAGTATTTCCTCGGGACAGGGGCAGTTCTTC.